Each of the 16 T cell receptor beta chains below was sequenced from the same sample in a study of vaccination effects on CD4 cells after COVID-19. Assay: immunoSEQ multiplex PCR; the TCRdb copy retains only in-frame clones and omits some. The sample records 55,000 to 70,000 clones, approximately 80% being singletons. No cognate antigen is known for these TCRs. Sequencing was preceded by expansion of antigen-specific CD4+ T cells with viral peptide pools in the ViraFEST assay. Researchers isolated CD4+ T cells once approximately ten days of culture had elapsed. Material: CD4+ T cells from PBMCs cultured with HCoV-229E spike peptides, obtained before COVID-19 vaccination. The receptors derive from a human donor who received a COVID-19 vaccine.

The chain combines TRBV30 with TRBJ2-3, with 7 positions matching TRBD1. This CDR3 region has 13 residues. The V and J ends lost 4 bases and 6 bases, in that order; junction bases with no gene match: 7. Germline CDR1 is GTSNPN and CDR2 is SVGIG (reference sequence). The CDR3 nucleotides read TGTGCCTGGACCCAGGGGGTTGGTGATACGCAGTATTTT. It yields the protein CAWTQGVGDTQYF.

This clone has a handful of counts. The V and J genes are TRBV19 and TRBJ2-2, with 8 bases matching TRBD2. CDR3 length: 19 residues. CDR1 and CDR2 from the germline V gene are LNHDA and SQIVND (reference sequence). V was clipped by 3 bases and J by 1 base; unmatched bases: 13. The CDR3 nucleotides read TGTGCCAGTAGTATGGGGCGCGGGGGGTTCCTTATGAACACCGGGGAGCTGTTTTTT. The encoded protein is CASSMGRGGFLMNTGELFF.

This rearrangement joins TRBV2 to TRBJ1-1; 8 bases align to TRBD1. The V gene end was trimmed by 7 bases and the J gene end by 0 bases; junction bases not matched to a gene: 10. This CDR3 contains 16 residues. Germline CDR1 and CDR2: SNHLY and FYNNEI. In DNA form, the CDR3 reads TGTGCCAGCACCATTGTGACAGGGGCTCTGAACACTGAAGCTTTCTTT. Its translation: CASTIVTGALNTEAFF.

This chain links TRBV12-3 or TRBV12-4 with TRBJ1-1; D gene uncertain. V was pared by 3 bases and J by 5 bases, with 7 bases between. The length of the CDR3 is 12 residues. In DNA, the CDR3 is TGTGCCAGCAGTTTCGTAGGGACTGAAGCTTTCTTT. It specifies CASSFVGTEAFF.

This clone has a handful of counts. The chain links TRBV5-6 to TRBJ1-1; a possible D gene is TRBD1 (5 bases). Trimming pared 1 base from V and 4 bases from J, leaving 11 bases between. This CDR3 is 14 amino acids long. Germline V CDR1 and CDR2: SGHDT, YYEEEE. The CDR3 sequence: CASSLIGVGTEAFF. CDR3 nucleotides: TGTGCCAGCAGCTTGATAGGGGTTGGCACTGAAGCTTTCTTT. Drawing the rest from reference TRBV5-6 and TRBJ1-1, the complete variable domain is DAGVTQSPTHLIKTRGQQVTLRCSPKSGHDTVSWYQQALGQGPQFIFQYYEEEERQRGNFPDRFSGHQFPNYSSELNVNALLLGDSALYLCASSLIGVGTEAFFGQGTRLTVV.

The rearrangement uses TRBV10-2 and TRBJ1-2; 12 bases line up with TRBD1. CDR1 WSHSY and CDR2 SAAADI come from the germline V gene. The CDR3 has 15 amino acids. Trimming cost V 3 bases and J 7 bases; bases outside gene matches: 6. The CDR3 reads CASSDRDRGHSGYTF. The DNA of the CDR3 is TGCGCCAGCAGTGACCGGGACAGGGGGCACAGTGGCTACACCTTC.

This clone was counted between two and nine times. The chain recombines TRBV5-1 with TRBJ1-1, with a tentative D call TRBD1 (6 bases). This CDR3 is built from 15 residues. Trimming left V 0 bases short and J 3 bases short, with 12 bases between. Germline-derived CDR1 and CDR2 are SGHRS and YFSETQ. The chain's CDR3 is CASSLEPGAHTEAFF. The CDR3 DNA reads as TGCGCCAGCAGCTTGGAACCGGGGGCCCACACTGAAGCTTTCTTT.

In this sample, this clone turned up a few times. The CDR3 DNA is TGTGCCAGCAGTACACTACAGGGGTCAAGGACTGAAGCTTTCTTT. Its translation is CASSTLQGSRTEAFF. This chain connects TRBV6-5 to TRBJ1-1; 7 bases agree with TRBD1. There are 15 residues in the CDR3. CDR1 and CDR2 from the germline V gene are MNHEY and SVGAGI. V was pared by 5 bases and J by 5 bases, with 11 bases of the junction left unmatched.

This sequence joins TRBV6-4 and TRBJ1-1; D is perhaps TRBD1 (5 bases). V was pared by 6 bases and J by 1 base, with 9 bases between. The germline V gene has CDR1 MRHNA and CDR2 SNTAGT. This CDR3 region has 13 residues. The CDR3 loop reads CASSIQANTEAFF. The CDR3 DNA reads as TGTGCCAGCAGCATACAGGCGAACACTGAAGCTTTCTTT.

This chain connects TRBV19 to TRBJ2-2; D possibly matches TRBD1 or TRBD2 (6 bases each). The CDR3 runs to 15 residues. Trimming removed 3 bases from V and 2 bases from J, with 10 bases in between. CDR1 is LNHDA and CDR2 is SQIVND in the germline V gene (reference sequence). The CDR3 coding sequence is TGTGCCAGTAGTATGAGGGGGGCCAACACCGGGGAGCTGTTTTTT. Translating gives CASSMRGANTGELFF.

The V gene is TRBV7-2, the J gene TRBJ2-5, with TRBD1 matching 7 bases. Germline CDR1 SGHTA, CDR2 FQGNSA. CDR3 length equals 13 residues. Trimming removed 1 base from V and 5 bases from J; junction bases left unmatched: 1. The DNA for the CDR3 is TGTGCCAGCAGCTTAGGGACAGGCGAGACCCAGTACTTC. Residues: CASSLGTGETQYF.

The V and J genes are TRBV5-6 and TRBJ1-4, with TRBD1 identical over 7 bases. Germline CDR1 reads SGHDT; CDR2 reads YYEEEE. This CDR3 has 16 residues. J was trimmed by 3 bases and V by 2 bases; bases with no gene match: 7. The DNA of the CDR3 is TGTGCCAGCAGCTTACTCCAGGGGGGGTCTAATGAAAAACTGTTTTTT. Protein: CASSLLQGGSNEKLFF. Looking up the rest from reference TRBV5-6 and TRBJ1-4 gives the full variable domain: DAGVTQSPTHLIKTRGQQVTLRCSPKSGHDTVSWYQQALGQGPQFIFQYYEEEERQRGNFPDRFSGHQFPNYSSELNVNALLLGDSALYLCASSLLQGGSNEKLFFGSGTQLSVL.

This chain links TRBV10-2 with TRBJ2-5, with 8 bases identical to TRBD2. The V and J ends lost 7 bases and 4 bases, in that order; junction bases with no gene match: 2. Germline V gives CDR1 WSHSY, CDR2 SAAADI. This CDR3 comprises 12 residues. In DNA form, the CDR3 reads TGCGCCAGCAAAGGACTAGCAGAGACCCAGTACTTC. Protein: CASKGLAETQYF.

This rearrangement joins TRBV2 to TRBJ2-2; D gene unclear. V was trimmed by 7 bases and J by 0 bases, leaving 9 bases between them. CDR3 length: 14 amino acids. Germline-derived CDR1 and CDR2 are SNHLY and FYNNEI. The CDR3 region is CASTKAANTGELFF. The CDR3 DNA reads TGTGCCAGCACTAAGGCTGCGAACACCGGGGAGCTGTTTTTT.

The chain's CDR3 is CASSDPDSSNTGELFF. In nucleotides, the CDR3 is TGTGCCAGCAGTGATCCCGACAGCTCGAACACCGGGGAGCTGTTTTTT. V and J are TRBV6-1 and TRBJ2-2; TRBD1 is a possible D gene (5 bases). Germline V CDR1 and CDR2: MNHNS, SASEGT. The CDR3 has 16 residues. Deletions cut 3 bases from V and 0 bases from J, with 11 bases between.

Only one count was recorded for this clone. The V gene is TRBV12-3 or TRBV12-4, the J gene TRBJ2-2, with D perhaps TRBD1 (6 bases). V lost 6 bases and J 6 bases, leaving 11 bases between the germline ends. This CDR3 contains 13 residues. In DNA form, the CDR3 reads TGTGCCAGCAGCCCCCCAGGGGCCGGGGAGCTGTTTTTT. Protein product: CASSPPGAGELFF.